These 21 T cell receptor beta chains originate from one sample sequenced in a study of molecular identifiers for immune sequencing clone quantification. MiXCR, applied by TCRdb to the PCR reads, yields one record per CDR3 protein. The sample includes over 85,000 distinct CDR3 sequences, approximately 22% of them seen just once. Sequenced input: naive CD8+ T cells from blood, with Jurkat cell RNA spiked in. As to subset: FACS-sorted CD8+CD4-CCR7+CD45RA+ naive T cells. These receptors all come from a human donor in good health. Some libraries in this study had Jurkat cell RNA spiked in.

This clonotype was counted at least ten times. The chain couples TRBV6-5 to TRBJ2-1; 8 bases line up with TRBD1. V shed 4 bases and J 2 bases; nucleotides not matched to a gene: 4. The CDR3 is 15 residues long. From germline, CDR1 is MNHEY and CDR2 SVGAGI. The CDR3 sequence: CASSFGTGPYNEQFF. The CDR3 DNA reads as TGTGCCAGCAGTTTCGGGACAGGTCCCTACAATGAGCAGTTCTTC.

This clonotype was counted a few times. This rearrangement joins TRBV30 to TRBJ2-1; D is perhaps TRBD2 (5 bases). This CDR3 region has 11 residues. CDR1 is GTSNPN and CDR2 is SVGIG in the germline V gene (reference sequence). Trimming cost V 5 bases and J 9 bases, with 11 bases left between them. CDR3 nucleotides: TGTGCCTGGGAGGGCCGAGGTGAGCAGTTCTTC. It specifies CAWEGRGEQFF.

This clonotype showed up just once. With a much larger clone just one base away, this may be a read error. The chain employs TRBV28 and TRBJ1-1, with no clear D. The germline V and J ends were trimmed by 10 bases and 8 bases, with 17 bases remaining between them. Germline values: CDR1 MDHEN, CDR2 SYDVKM. CDR3 length: 12 residues. Here the CDR3 reads CAISRRMGEAFF. As DNA, the CDR3 is TGTGCCATCTCACGGAGGATGGGGGAAGCTTTCTTT.

This clonotype appeared a few times. The rearrangement uses TRBV19 and TRBJ1-5, with TRBD1 identical over 9 bases. Germline V CDR1 and CDR2: LNHDA, SQIVND (reference sequence). The CDR3 length is 17 residues. J was trimmed by 7 bases and V by 1 base; bases with no gene match: 11. This CDR3 reads CASSIVPLGQGKQPQHF. DNA for the CDR3: TGTGCCAGTAGTATAGTTCCCCTGGGACAGGGAAAACAGCCCCAGCATTTT.

This chain joins TRBV30 and TRBJ2-1; 8 nucleotides line up with TRBD2. This CDR3 has 13 residues. Germline CDR1 is GTSNPN and CDR2 is SVGIG (reference sequence). The J segment lost 7 bases and the V segment lost 2 bases, leaving 4 bases of the junction unmatched. As DNA, the CDR3 is TGTGCCTGGAGTAGCGGGGGCCCAAATGAGCAGTTCTTC. It yields the protein CAWSSGGPNEQFF.

This clonotype was detected only a few times. For the CDR3, the DNA is TGTGCCAGCAGTCCGTCAGGGGTAACACCCCTCCACTTT. Translating gives CASSPSGVTPLHF. The chain links TRBV27 to TRBJ1-6; perhaps TRBD1 as D (6 bases). V was pared by 5 bases and J by 11 bases, with 13 bases between. The CDR3 has 13 residues. The germline V gene encodes CDR1 MNHEY and CDR2 SMNVEV (reference sequence).

The V call is TRBV3-1, the J call TRBJ2-1; perhaps TRBD2 as D (6 bases). This CDR3 comprises 18 residues. V lost 0 bases and J 0 bases, leaving 15 bases between the germline ends. The germline gives CDR1 LGHDT, CDR2 YNNKEL (reference sequence). The CDR3 spells CASSQDLSGRSSYNEQFF. CDR3 nucleotides: TGTGCCAGCAGCCAAGATCTGTCAGGGAGGAGCTCCTACAATGAGCAGTTCTTC.

Comments on this clonotype: Given a much more abundant clone one base away, this may be a read error. The chain combines TRBV30 with TRBJ2-7; D gene uncertain. Germline assignment: CDR1 GTSNPN and CDR2 SVGIG (reference sequence). This CDR3 is 13 amino acids long. In DNA, the CDR3 is TGTGCCTGGAGTTCGGAGCCCACCTACGAGCGGTACTTC. Its protein is CAWSSEPTYERYF.

This clonotype was recorded at least ten times. The chain recombines TRBV27 with TRBJ1-1, with 8 bases matching TRBD1. This CDR3 has 12 residues. Germline CDR1 and CDR2: MNHEY and SMNVEV (reference sequence). With 7 bases clipped from V and 4 bases from J, the junction kept 2 bases outside the gene matches. The CDR3 nucleotides read TGTGCCAGCACCACAGGGGGCACTGAAGCTTTCTTT. Protein sequence: CASTTGGTEAFF.

Only a few counts were recorded for this clonotype. This sequence joins TRBV2 and TRBJ1-1, with 7 bases aligning to TRBD1. With V trimmed by 3 bases and J by 0 bases, 4 bases remained unmatched. Germline assignment: CDR1 SNHLY and CDR2 FYNNEI. The CDR3 covers 15 residues. CDR3 coding DNA: TGTGCCAGCAGTGACCCGACAGGGCTGAACACTGAAGCTTTCTTT. It codes for CASSDPTGLNTEAFF.

There are many counts of this clonotype. The gene calls are TRBV4-1 and TRBJ2-1; 7 bases agree with TRBD2. CDR3 length: 14 residues. The germline CDR1 and CDR2 sequences are MGHRA and YSYEKL. Trimming took 4 bases from V and 8 from J; bases not matched to a gene: 8. The CDR3, as DNA: TGCGCCAGCAGCCCCACGACTAGCCCGGATGAGCAGTTCTTC. It codes for CASSPTTSPDEQFF.

This clonotype was recorded at least ten times. The CDR3 DNA sequence: TGTGCCAGCAGCTTAGGGGGGGGGACCACCTACAATGAGCAGTTCTTC. Translated: CASSLGGGTTYNEQFF. This chain links TRBV11-2 with TRBJ2-1; 7 nucleotides agree with TRBD2. The V segment lost 1 base and the J segment 2 bases; nucleotides outside the gene matches: 5. The CDR3 loop spans 16 amino acids. Germline V CDR1 and CDR2: SGHAT, FQNNGV.

There are a few counts of this clonotype. The rearrangement joins TRBV28 to TRBJ1-1, with 7 bases identical to TRBD1. The V and J ends lost 6 bases and 0 bases, in that order; junction bases with no gene match: 13. Germline V gene data show CDR1 as MDHEN and CDR2 as SYDVKM. The CDR3 totals 17 residues. Here the CDR3 DNA reads TGTGCCAGCAGCCACTGGGTCAAACAGGGGATGAACACTGAAGCTTTCTTT. This codes for CASSHWVKQGMNTEAFF.

A word on this clonotype: Being one base from a much bigger clone, this may be a read error. The conserved final phenylalanine or tryptophan is absent from the CDR3, which likely points to a read error. This sequence joins TRBV27 and TRBJ2-5; TRBD2 agrees at 9 bases. V was pared by 0 bases and J by 2 bases, with 7 bases of the junction left unmatched. The CDR3 sequence is 17 residues long. Germline values: CDR1 MNHEY, CDR2 SMNVEV (reference sequence). The CDR3: CASSLSSPSGVQETQYS. CDR3 DNA sequence: TGTGCCAGCAGTTTATCCTCCCCTAGCGGGGTACAAGAGACCCAGTACTCC.

On this clonotype: This may stem from a read error, because a much larger clone lies one nucleotide away. This chain connects TRBV6-2 or TRBV6-3 to TRBJ1-1; 7 nucleotides align to TRBD1. The CDR3 spans 14 residues. J lost 3 bases, V lost 4 bases, and 5 bases had no gene match. CDR1 and CDR2 (germline): MNHEY, SVGEGT. DNA for the CDR3: TGTGCCAGCAGTTTGGCAGGGGGGGACACTGAAGCTTTCTTT. It translates to CASSLAGGDTEAFF.

This clonotype was observed many times. The chain carries TRBV6-1 and TRBJ2-7; the D is unclear. Per the germline V gene, CDR1 is MNHNS and CDR2 is SASEGT. The CDR3 is 15 amino acids. Trimming left V 1 base short and J 5 bases short, with 15 bases between. The CDR3 loop is CASSEVALTGHEQYF. The CDR3 DNA reads TGTGCCAGCAGTGAAGTAGCACTTACCGGACACGAGCAGTACTTC.

Remarks on this clonotype: A clone one base away is much larger, so this may be a read error. The chain is built from TRBV11-2 and TRBJ2-2, with a possible D match to TRBD2 (7 bases). Germline V CDR1 and CDR2: SGHAT, FQNNGV. Trimming removed 0 bases from V and 4 bases from J, with 15 bases in between. CDR3 length: 17 amino acids. The CDR3 nucleotides are TGTGCCAGCAGCTTAGATGAAGTCCGGGGGGCCACCGGGGAGCTGTTTTTT. It is translated as CASSLDEVRGATGELFF.

A few counts support this clonotype. The chain joins TRBV12-3 or TRBV12-4 to TRBJ2-1, with D unresolved. With 8 bases removed from V and 8 bases from J, the gap between germline ends came to 16 bases. The CDR3 covers 13 residues. CDR3 sequence: CASSPSLVDEQFF. CDR3 DNA: TGTGCCAGCTCCCCCAGTTTGGTGGATGAGCAGTTCTTC.

Points on this clonotype: One junction end does not reproduce the germline sequence, and a read error may be involved. The gene calls are TRBV6-2 or TRBV6-3 and TRBJ2-3, with D maybe TRBD2 (5 bases). CDR1 and CDR2 from the germline V gene are MNHEY and SVGEGT. The CDR3 has 12 amino acids. CDR3 DNA: TGTGCCAGCAGCTACGCTCGGGATAGGCAGTATTTT. Its protein product is CASSYARDRQYF.

Turning to this clonotype: This may be a read error: a much more frequent sequence differs by one nucleotide. CDR3 sequence (DNA): TGTGCCAGCAGCTTAGGGGGAGAGGACACTCAGTACTTC. This gives the protein CASSLGGEDTQYF. The V gene is TRBV7-9, the J gene TRBJ2-4, with D perhaps assigned TRBD1 or TRBD2 (5 bases each). The CDR3 spans 13 residues. Germline V lookup: CDR1 SEHNR, CDR2 FQNEAQ (reference sequence). Trimming left V 1 base short and J 12 bases short, with 13 bases between.

In its sample, this clonotype was seen a few times. This chain joins TRBV19 and TRBJ1-5; D remains unclear. Germline V lookup: CDR1 LNHDA, CDR2 SQIVND (reference sequence). V was trimmed by 3 bases and J by 2 bases, leaving 14 bases between them. CDR3 size: 16 residues. In DNA form, the CDR3 reads TGTGCCAGTAGTATCGGCAGACATGAGGGCAATCAGCCCCAGCATTTT. This gives the protein CASSIGRHEGNQPQHF.